This TCR beta chain was sequenced during a study of graft-versus-host responses after intestinal transplantation. At the level of the study: Isolated intestinal, liver-intestinal, or multivisceral transplants were what recipients had. Every one of the recipients received anti-thymocyte globulin induction and afterwards took tacrolimus and steroids for around 3 years.

Findings and limits, study-wide: Early after transplant, HvG clones declined as circulating GvH clones peaked.

Sequenced by immunoSEQ multiplex PCR; TCRdb stores in-frame clones only, minus some. The sample has 95,000 to 130,000 clones; about nine tenths are singletons. The sample holds one count of this clone. The antigen is not known. Germline values: CDR1 SGDLS, CDR2 YYNGEE. The CDR3 sequence is 16 residues long. Trimming removed 0 bases at V and 0 bases at J, with 13 bases between. The sequence was collected from a human donor who received an intestinal transplant. Source: unstimulated CD4+ T cells sorted from spleen or lymph node cells, taken before intestinal transplant. The chain is built from TRBV9 and TRBJ2-7; D not resolved. In nucleotides, the CDR3 is TGTGCCAGCAGCGTAGCGAAGGAGAGAGGCTCCTACGAGCAGTACTTC. Encoded protein: CASSVAKERGSYEQYF.